This TCR beta chain was identified in a study of T cell changes during pregnancy in multiple sclerosis (dated by TCRdb to the late 2010s). Some background on the complete study: The study looked at changes in the T cell repertoire across pregnancy in women with multiple sclerosis.

The protocol used for the library was the immunoSEQ multiplex PCR assay. What TCRdb holds here is the immuneACCESS table cut down to in-frame rearrangements. Part of the clones is not present; checked against another copy, under half of the missing clones reflect an unresolved V gene, and the others are unexplained. This sample lists about 36,000 clones; 80% to 95% were detected once. The top ten hold 0.43% of the sample. With respect to this clone: Its recognized antigen is unknown. Base qualities are not recorded, but no much larger clone differs from it by a single base.

Spanning cysteine to phenylalanine, the CDR3 consists of 16 amino acids. CDR3 DNA only is kept here, 48 bases in frame from base 1. Trimming removed 0 bases from V and 3 bases from J, leaving 13 bases between the germline ends. From the germline V gene, CDR1 is SGHRS and CDR2 is YFSETQ. The receptor was derived from a female donor in good health, enrolled as a control in a pregnancy study. The chain joins TRBV5-1 to TRBJ1-3, with the D gene not confidently named. Source: CD4+ T cells from peripheral blood mononuclear cells, taken in the third trimester of pregnancy. The sequenced DNA is TGCGCCAGCAGCTTGGCCGGGGTCTTGAGTGGAAACACCATATATTTT. This translates into CASSLAGVLSGNTIYF.